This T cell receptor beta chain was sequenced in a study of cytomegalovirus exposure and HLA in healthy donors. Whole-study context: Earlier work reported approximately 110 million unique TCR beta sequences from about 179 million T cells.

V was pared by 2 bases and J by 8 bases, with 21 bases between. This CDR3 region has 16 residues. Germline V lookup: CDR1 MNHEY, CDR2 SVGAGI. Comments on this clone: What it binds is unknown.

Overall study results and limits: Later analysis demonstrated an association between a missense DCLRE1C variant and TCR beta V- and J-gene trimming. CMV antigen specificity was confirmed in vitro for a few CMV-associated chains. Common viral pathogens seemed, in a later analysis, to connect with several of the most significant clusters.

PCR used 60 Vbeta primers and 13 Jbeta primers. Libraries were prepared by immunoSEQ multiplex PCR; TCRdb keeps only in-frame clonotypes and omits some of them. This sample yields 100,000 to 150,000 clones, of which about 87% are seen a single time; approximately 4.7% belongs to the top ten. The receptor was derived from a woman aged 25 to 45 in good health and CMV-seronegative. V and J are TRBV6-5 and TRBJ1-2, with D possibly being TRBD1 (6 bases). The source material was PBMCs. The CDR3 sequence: CASSYRPMGQKGGYTF. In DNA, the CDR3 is TGTGCCAGCAGTTACCGTCCAATGGGACAAAAAGGCGGCTACACCTTC.